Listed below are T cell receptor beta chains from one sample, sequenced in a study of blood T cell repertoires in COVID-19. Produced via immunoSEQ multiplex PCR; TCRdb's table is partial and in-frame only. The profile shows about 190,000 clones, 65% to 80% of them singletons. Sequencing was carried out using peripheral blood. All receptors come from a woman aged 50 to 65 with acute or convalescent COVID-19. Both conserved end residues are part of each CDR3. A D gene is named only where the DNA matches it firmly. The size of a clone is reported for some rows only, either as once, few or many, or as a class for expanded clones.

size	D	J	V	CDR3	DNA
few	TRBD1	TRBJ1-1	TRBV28	CASSSLNSGQMNTEAFF	TGTGCCAGCAGTTCCCTTAATTCGGGACAGATGAACACTGAAGCTTTCTTT
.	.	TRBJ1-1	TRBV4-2	CASRTEGTEAFF	TGTGCCAGCCGGACGGAGGGCACTGAAGCTTTCTTT
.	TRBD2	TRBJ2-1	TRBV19	CASSQLAGANNEQFF	TGTGCCAGTAGTCAACTAGCGGGGGCGAACAATGAGCAGTTCTTC
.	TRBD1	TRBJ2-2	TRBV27	CASVTGGPGTGELFF	TGTGCCAGCGTTACAGGGGGCCCGGGCACCGGGGAGCTGTTTTTT
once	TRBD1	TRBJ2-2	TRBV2	CASSSNRGTGELFF	TGTGCCAGCAGTTCCAACAGGGGAACCGGGGAGCTGTTTTTT
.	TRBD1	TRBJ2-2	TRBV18	CASSRTGQGNTGELFF	TGTGCCAGCTCGAGGACCGGACAGGGAAACACCGGGGAGCTGTTTTTT
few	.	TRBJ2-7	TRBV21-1	CASSKALRGLSYEQYF	TGTGCCAGCAGCAAAGCCCTTAGAGGCCTCTCCTACGAGCAGTACTTC
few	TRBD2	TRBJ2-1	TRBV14	CASSLLTAGDHEQFF	TGTGCCAGCAGCCTCCTCACAGCGGGGGACCATGAGCAGTTCTTC
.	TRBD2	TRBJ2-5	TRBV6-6	CASSSSGTSGRETQYF	TGTGCCAGCAGTTCGTCCGGGACTAGCGGGAGAGAGACCCAGTACTTC
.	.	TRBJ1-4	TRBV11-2	CASSPQGYPLEKLFF	TGTGCCAGCAGCCCTCAGGGCTACCCACTGGAAAAACTGTTTTTT
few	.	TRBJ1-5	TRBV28	CASSPTRTALKDQPQHF	TGTGCCAGCAGCCCGACCCGCACAGCCCTCAAGGATCAGCCCCAGCATTTT
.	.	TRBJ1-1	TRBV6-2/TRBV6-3	CASSYPAPRVNTEAFF	TGTGCCAGCAGTTACCCCGCTCCCAGGGTGAACACTGAAGCTTTCTTT
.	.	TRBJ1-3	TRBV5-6	CASSLTGPPGNTIYF	TGTGCCAGCAGCCTCACAGGACCCCCCGGAAACACCATATATTTT
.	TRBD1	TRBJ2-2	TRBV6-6	CASSLRGQGSGELFF	TGTGCCAGCAGTCTGCGCGGACAGGGATCCGGGGAGCTGTTTTTT
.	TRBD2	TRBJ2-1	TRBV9	CASSPYGTSGGPAGEQFF	TGTGCCAGCAGTCCGTACGGGACTAGCGGGGGCCCGGCGGGTGAGCAGTTCTTC
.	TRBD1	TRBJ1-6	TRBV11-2	CASSGVPGQGWSYNSPLHF	TGTGCCAGCAGCGGCGTCCCGGGACAGGGTTGGTCCTATAATTCACCCCTCCACTTT
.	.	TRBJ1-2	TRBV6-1	CASSVSGGGPNYGYTF	TGTGCCAGCAGTGTTTCCGGGGGGGGGCCAAACTATGGCTACACCTTC
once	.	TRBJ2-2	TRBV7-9	CASSLDVAGELFF	TGTGCCAGCAGCTTAGATGTAGCCGGGGAGCTGTTTTTT
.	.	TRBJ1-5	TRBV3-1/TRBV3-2	CASSQGTGTSNSNQPQHF	TGTGCCAGCAGCCAAGGGACCGGGACATCTAATAGCAATCAGCCCCAGCATTTT
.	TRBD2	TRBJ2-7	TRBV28	CASSLGTSGRAEQYF	TGTGCCAGCAGTCTGGGGACTAGCGGGAGGGCCGAGCAGTACTTC
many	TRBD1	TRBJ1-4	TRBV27	CASSRGPRSEKLFF	TGTGCCAGCAGTAGGGGGCCCCGATCGGAAAAACTGTTTTTT
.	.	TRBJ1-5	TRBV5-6	CASSRRSDQPQHF	TGTGCCAGCAGCCGGAGGTCAGATCAGCCCCAGCATTTT
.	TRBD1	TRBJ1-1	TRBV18	CASSPDRGGNTEAFF	TGTGCCAGCTCACCAGACAGGGGGGGAAACACTGAAGCTTTCTTT
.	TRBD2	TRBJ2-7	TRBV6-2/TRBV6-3	CASSYALAGGSSYEQYF	TGTGCCAGCAGTTACGCATTAGCGGGAGGGTCCTCCTACGAGCAGTACTTC
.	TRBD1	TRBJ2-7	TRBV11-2	CASSVSRDRVHEQYF	TGTGCCAGCAGCGTGTCCCGGGACAGGGTCCACGAGCAGTACTTC
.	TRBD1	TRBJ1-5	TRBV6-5	CASRADRGPNQPQHF	TGTGCCAGCAGGGCTGACAGGGGCCCGAATCAGCCCCAGCATTTT
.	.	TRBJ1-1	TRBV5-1	CASSLSWASNTEAFF	TGCGCCAGCAGCTTGTCCTGGGCCTCGAACACTGAAGCTTTCTTT
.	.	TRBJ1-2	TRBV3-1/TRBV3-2	CARIRGGGYTF	TGTGCCAGAATTCGGGGGGGCGGCTACACCTTC
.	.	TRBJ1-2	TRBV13	CASRQGVYGYTF	TGTGCCAGCCGTCAAGGGGTATATGGCTACACCTTC
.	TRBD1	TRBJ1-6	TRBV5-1	CASRRTGDSLLHF	TGCGCCAGCAGGAGGACAGGGGATTCACTCCTCCACTTT
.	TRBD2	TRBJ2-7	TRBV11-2	CASSLAGAGGPKEQYF	TGTGCCAGCAGCTTGGCCGGGGCGGGGGGGCCCAAGGAGCAGTACTTC
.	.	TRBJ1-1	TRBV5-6	CASSRVVTVEAFF	TGTGCCAGCAGCCGAGTAGTGACAGTGGAAGCTTTCTTT
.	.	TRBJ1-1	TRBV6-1	CASSERFNTEAFF	TGTGCCAGCAGTGAGAGGTTCAACACTGAAGCTTTCTTT
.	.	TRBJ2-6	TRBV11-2	CASSPTLKLSGANVLTF	TGTGCCAGCAGCCCCACCCTGAAACTATCTGGGGCCAACGTCCTGACTTTC
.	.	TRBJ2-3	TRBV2	CASSEWGAGADTQYF	TGTGCCAGCAGTGAATGGGGGGCGGGGGCAGATACGCAGTATTTT
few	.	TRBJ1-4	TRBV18	CASSLGLGEKLFF	TGTGCCAGCTCACTGGGACTGGGGGAAAAACTGTTTTTT
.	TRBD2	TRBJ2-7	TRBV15	CATSIVAGGLSYEQYF	TGTGCCACCAGCATAGTAGCGGGGGGCCTCTCCTACGAGCAGTACTTC
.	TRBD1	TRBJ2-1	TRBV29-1	CSVVRQGLLYNEQFF	TGCAGCGTCGTTAGACAGGGCCTCCTCTACAATGAGCAGTTCTTC